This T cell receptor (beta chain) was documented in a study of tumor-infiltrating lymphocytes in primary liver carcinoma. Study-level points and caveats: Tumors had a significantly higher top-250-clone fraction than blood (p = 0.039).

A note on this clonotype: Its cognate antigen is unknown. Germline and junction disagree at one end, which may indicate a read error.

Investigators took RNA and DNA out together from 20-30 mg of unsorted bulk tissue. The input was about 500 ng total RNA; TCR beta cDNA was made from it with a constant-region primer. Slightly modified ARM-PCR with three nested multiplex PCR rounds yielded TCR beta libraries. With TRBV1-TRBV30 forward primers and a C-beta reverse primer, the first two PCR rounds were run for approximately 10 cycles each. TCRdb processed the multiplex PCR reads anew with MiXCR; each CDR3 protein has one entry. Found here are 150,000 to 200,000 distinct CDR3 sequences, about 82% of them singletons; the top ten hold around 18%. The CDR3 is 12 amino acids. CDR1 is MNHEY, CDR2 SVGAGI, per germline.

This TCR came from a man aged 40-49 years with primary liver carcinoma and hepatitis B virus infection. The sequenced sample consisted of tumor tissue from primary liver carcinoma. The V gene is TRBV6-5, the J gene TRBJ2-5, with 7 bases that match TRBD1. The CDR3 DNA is TGTGCCACCAGTGAAGAGGGACAAGGGGGCTACTTC. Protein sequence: CATSEEGQGGYF.